This TCR beta chain was identified during a study of Ad26.COV2.S vaccination and SARS-CoV-2 variants. Turning to the study itself: The trial was COV1001 and the donor's arm was Ad26.COV2.S. By the intramuscular route, Ad26.COV2.S was given once, or twice 56 days apart.

Assay used: immunoSEQ multiplex PCR; TCRdb lists only in-frame clones, some missing. Among 300,000 to 400,000 clones listed, 90% were seen once. The CDR3 covers 12 residues. Germline V lookup: CDR1 SGDLS, CDR2 YYNGEE. V was trimmed by 3 bases and J by 4 bases, leaving 7 bases between them. Notes on this clone: Its antigen is unknown. This CDR3 is also generated by other DNA sequences in the sample.

Study-level points and caveats: It is possible that the TCR breadth and depth analyses underestimated the total T cell responses.

Specified treatment: roughly 19 received Ad26.COV2.S at low or high dose, single or two shots; roughly five received placebo; per-sample allocation not given. Day 63 following the first vaccine or placebo injection was when the samples were taken. Donation was by an adult aged 18-55 years who was in Boston. This TCR was sampled from a person between 18 and 59 years old who received the Ad26.COV2.S COVID-19 vaccine or a placebo. The sample was peripheral blood, taken in a trial of Ad26.COV2.S vaccine versus placebo. The chain links TRBV9 to TRBJ1-2, with a possible D match to TRBD1 (5 bases). The CDR3 bases are TGTGCCAGCAGCGGCGACAGCTATGGCTACACCTTC. This translates into CASSGDSYGYTF.